The following is a T cell receptor beta chain sequence with its context. This entry belongs to a study of blood T cell repertoires in COVID-19. Study in general: The United States, Italy and Spain supplied acute and convalescent COVID-19 samples. PBMCs, B-cell-depleted T cells, or T cells provided the cDNA or gDNA that made up the material.

In the original workflow: Reference gene primer amplification in the assay estimated nucleated cell counts. Here immunoSEQ multiplex PCR was the method, and the copy in TCRdb shows in-frame clones only, minus some. V, J and clone size were drawn from that table, and D and trimming were deduced from the DNA. The profile shows fewer than 200,000 clones, under 85% of them singletons. The CDR3 runs 15 residues. From germline, CDR1 is LGHDT and CDR2 YNNKEL (reference sequence). The V segment lost 5 bases and the J segment 8 bases; nucleotides outside the gene matches: 9. The chain employs TRBV3-1 (or the pseudogene TRBV3-2) and TRBJ1-4, with 9 positions matching TRBD1. This receptor was obtained from a man aged 60 to 69 who had recovered from COVID-19. Specimen: peripheral blood. CDR3 in amino acids: CASSSRTGVEEKLFF. In nucleotides, the CDR3 is TGTGCCAGCAGCTCCAGGACAGGGGTGGAAGAAAAACTGTTTTTT.